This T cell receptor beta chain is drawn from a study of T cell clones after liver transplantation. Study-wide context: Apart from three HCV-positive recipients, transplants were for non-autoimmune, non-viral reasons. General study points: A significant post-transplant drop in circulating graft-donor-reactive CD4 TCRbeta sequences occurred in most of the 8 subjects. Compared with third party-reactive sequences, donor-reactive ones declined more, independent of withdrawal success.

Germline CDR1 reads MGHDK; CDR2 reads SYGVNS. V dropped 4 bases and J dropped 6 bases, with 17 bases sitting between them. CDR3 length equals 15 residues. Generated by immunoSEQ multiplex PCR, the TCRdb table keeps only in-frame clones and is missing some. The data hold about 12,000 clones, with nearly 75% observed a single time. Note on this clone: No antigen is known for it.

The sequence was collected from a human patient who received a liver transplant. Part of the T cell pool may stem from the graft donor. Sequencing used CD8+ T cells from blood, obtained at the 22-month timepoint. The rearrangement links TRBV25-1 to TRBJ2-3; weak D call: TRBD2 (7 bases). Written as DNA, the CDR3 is TGTGCCAGCAGTGTAAGTCCTGCGGGGGCCGATACGCAGTATTTT. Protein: CASSVSPAGADTQYF. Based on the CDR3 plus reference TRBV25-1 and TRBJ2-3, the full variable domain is EADIYQTPRYLVIGTGKKITLECSQTMGHDKMYWYQQDPGMELHLIHYSYGVNSTEKGDLSSESTVSRIRTEHFPLTLESARPSHTSQYLCASSVSPAGADTQYFGPGTRLTVL.